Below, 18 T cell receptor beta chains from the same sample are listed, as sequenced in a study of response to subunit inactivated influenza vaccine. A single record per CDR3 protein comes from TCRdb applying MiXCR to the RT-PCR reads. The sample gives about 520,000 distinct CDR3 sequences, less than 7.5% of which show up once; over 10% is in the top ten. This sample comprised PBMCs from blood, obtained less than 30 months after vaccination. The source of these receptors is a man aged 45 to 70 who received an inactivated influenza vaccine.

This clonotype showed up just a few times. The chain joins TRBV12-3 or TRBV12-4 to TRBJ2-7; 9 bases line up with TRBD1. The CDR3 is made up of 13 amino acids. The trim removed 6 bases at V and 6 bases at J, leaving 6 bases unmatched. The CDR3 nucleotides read TGTGCCAGCAGGGGAGGGACAGGGAGCGAGCAGTACTTC. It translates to CASRGGTGSEQYF.

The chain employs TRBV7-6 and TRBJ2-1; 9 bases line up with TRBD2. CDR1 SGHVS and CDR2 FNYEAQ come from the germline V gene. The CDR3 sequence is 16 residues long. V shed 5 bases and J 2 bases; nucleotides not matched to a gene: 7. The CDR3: CASSPLTSGPYNEQFF. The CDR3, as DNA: TGTGCCAGCAGCCCCTTGACTAGCGGCCCCTACAATGAGCAGTTCTTC.

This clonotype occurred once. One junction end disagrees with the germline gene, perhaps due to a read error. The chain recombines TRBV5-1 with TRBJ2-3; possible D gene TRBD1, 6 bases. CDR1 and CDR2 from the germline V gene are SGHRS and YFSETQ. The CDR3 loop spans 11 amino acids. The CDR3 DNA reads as TGCGCCAGCAGCAACAGGGATAGGCAGTATTTT. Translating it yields CASSNRDRQYF.

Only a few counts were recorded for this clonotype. CDR3 DNA sequence: TGTGCCATCAGTGACGGTCCGGGGAGGGCCAATTATGGGAATGAGCAGTTCTTC. It translates to CAISDGPGRANYGNEQFF. This chain joins TRBV10-3 and TRBJ2-1, with 7 bases lining up with TRBD2. The CDR3 totals 18 residues. V trimming: 3 bases; J trimming: 7 bases; junction bases outside the gene matches: 18. Germline assignment: CDR1 ENHRY and CDR2 SYGVKD.

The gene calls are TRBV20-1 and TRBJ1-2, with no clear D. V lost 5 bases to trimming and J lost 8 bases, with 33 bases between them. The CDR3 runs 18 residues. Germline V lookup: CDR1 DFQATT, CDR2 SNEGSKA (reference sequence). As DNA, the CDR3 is TGCAGTGCTCCCGTCCCGGTCCTGACTGACGCACGTCCAGAAGGCTACACCTTC. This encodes CSAPVPVLTDARPEGYTF.

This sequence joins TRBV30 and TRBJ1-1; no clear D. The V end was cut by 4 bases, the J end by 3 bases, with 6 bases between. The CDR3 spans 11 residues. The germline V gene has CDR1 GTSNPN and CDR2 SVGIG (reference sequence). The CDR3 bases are TGTGCCTGGACAGAATACACTGAAGCTTTCTTT. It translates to CAWTEYTEAFF.

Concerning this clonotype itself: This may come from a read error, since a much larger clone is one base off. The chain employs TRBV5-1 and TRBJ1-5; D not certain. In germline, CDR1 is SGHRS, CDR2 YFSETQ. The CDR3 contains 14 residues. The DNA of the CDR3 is TGCGCCAGCAGCTTGGGCCCAGACAATGAGCCCCAGCATTTT. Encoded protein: CASSLGPDNEPQHF.

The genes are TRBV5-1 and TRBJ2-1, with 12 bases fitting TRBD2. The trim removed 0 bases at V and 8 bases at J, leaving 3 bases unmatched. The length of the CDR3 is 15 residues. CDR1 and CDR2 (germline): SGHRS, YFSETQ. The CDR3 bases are TGCGCCAGCAGCTTGGTGGGACTAGCGGGCGATGAGCAGTTCTTC. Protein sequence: CASSLVGLAGDEQFF.

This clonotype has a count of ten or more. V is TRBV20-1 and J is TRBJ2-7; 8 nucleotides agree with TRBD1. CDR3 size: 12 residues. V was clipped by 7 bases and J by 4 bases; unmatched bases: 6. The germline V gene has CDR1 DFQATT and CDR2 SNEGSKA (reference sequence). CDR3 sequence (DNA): TGCAGTGTAGGACAGGGTCGGTACGAGCAGTACTTC. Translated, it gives CSVGQGRYEQYF.

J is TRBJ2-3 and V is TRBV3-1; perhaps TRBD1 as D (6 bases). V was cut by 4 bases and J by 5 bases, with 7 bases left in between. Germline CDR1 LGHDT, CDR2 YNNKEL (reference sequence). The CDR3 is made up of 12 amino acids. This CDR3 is CASSPGEDTQYF. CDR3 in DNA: TGTGCCAGCAGCCCAGGGGAAGATACGCAGTATTTT.

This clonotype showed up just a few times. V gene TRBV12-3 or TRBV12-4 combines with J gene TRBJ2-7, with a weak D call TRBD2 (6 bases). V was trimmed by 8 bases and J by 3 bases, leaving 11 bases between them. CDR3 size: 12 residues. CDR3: CASRGGNYEQYF. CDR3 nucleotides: TGTGCCAGCCGGGGAGGTAACTACGAGCAGTACTTC.

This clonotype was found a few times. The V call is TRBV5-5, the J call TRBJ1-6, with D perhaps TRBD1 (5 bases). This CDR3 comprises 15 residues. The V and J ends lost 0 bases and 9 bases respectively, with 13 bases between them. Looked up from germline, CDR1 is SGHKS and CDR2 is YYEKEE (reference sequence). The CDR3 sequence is CASSLVRGIGSPLHF. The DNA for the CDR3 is TGTGCCAGCAGCTTGGTTAGGGGAATTGGTTCACCCCTCCACTTT. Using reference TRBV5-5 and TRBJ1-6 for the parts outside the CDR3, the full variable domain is DAGVTQSPTHLIKTRGQQVTLRCSPISGHKSVSWYQQVLGQGPQFIFQYYEKEERGRGNFPDRFSARQFPNYSSELNVNALLLGDSALYLCASSLVRGIGSPLHFGNGTRLTVT.

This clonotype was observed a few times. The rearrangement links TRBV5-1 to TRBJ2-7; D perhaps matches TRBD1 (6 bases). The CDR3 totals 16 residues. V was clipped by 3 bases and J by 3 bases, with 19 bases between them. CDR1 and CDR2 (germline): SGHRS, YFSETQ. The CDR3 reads CASSSSPQGSFYEQYF. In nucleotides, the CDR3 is TGCGCCAGCAGCTCAAGTCCACAGGGATCGTTCTACGAGCAGTACTTC.

CDR3 residues: CAIRGRRGTEAFF. The CDR3 DNA reads as TGTGCCATCAGGGGACGGCGGGGTACTGAAGCTTTCTTT. This rearrangement joins TRBV10-3 to TRBJ1-1, with a weak D call TRBD1 (5 bases). The V and J ends lost 6 bases and 5 bases respectively, with 13 bases between them. From germline, CDR1 is ENHRY and CDR2 SYGVKD. The CDR3 extends over 13 amino acids.

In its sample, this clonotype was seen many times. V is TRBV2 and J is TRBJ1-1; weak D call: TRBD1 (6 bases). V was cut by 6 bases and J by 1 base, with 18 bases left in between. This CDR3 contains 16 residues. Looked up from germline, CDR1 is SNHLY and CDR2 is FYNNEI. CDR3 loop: CASRAPNRVGNTEAFF. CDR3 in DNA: TGTGCCAGCAGAGCGCCGAACAGGGTTGGGAACACTGAAGCTTTCTTT.

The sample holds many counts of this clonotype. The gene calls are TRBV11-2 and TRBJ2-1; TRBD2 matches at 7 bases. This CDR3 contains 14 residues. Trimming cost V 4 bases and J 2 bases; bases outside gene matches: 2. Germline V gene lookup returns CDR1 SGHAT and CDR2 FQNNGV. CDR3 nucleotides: TGTGCCAGCAGCTCGCTAGCGGCCTACAATGAGCAGTTCTTC. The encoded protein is CASSSLAAYNEQFF.

CDR3 nucleotides: TGCAGCGGATCCCCGGGACGGAACACTGAAGCTTTCTTT. Residues: CSGSPGRNTEAFF. The chain has TRBV29-1 and TRBJ1-1; D might be TRBD1 (5 bases). The CDR3 loop spans 13 amino acids. The V gene lost 7 bases and the J gene lost 1 base, with 13 bases spanning the gap. The germline CDR1 and CDR2 sequences are SQVTM and ANQGSEA. Full variable domain (outside the CDR3, taken from reference TRBV29-1 and TRBJ1-1): SAVISQKPSRDICQRGTSLTIQCQVDSQVTMMFWYRQQPGQSLTLIATANQGSEATYESGFVIDKFPISRPNLTFSTLTVSNMSPEDSSIYLCSGSPGRNTEAFFGQGTRLTVV.

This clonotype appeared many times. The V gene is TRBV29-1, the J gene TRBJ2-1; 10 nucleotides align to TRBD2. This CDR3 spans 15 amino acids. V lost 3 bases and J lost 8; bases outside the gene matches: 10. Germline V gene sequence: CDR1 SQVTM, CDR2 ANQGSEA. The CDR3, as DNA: TGCAGCGTTGATGGAAAGGGACTAGCGTTCGATGAGCAGTTCTTC. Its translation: CSVDGKGLAFDEQFF.